This note documents a single TCR beta chain sequence. The sample belongs to a study of T cell responses to AZD1222 COVID-19 vaccine. The germline CDR1 and CDR2 sequences are SGHTS and YDEGEE. Trimming removed 3 bases from V and 2 bases from J, with 11 bases in between. The CDR3 covers 14 residues. The data were produced by immunoSEQ multiplex PCR, yet TCRdb's version contains in-frame clones alone and is incomplete. The table records around 120,000 clones, 80% to 90% of them present only once. The starting material was peripheral blood, obtained on day 0 of AZD1222 vaccination. This TCR was sampled from an adult in good health. This rearrangement joins TRBV5-8 to TRBJ1-2; D possibly corresponds to TRBD1 (5 bases). Written as DNA, the CDR3 is TGTGCCAGCAGCTCACGGGGGGAAAACTATGGCTACACCTTC. Translation gives CASSSRGENYGYTF.